This is a list of T cell receptor beta chains from one sample in a study of radiotherapy plus CTLA-4 blockade in lung cancer. Profiled with immunoSEQ multiplex PCR; TCRdb holds only in-frame clones, not every one. The sample holds about 90,000 clones; more than 70% are singletons and the top ten take around 15%. Source: peripheral blood, taken from a patient treated with radiotherapy plus ipilimumab. These receptors all come from a human donor with non-small cell lung cancer that progressed on radiotherapy plus ipilimumab. Both conserved end residues are part of each CDR3. Fields, in order: clone size, V gene, D gene, J gene, CDR3 protein. D genes are given only for firm matches. The size field is filled for only some rows; it gives once, few, many or a size class.

clone_size: -
v_call: TRBV15
d_call: TRBD2
j_call: TRBJ2-5
cdr3_aa: CATSRFSGGQETQYF

clone_size: few
v_call: TRBV30
d_call: -
j_call: TRBJ1-6
cdr3_aa: CAWSVDRSYNSPLHF

clone_size: -
v_call: TRBV5-1
d_call: TRBD2
j_call: TRBJ2-1
cdr3_aa: CASSRNSGSSYNEQFF

clone_size: -
v_call: TRBV7-2
d_call: -
j_call: TRBJ1-1
cdr3_aa: CASRVHPGTEAFF

clone_size: -
v_call: TRBV6-6
d_call: -
j_call: TRBJ2-1
cdr3_aa: CASSPGLTGNEQFF

clone_size: -
v_call: TRBV6-5
d_call: TRBD1
j_call: TRBJ2-7
cdr3_aa: CASSFTGTGLLEQYF

clone_size: -
v_call: TRBV6-5
d_call: -
j_call: TRBJ2-1
cdr3_aa: CASTINSYNEQFF

clone_size: many
v_call: TRBV7-3
d_call: TRBD2
j_call: TRBJ2-1
cdr3_aa: CASSLSSSGNEQFF

clone_size: -
v_call: TRBV10-1
d_call: -
j_call: TRBJ2-1
cdr3_aa: CASSLYGPQSDEQFF

clone_size: -
v_call: TRBV25-1
d_call: -
j_call: TRBJ2-5
cdr3_aa: CASSGTGYQETQYF

clone_size: once
v_call: TRBV9
d_call: -
j_call: TRBJ2-1
cdr3_aa: CASSPGLPLNEQFF

clone_size: -
v_call: TRBV5-1
d_call: -
j_call: TRBJ2-1
cdr3_aa: CASRTELADINEQFF

clone_size: -
v_call: TRBV7-2
d_call: -
j_call: TRBJ2-2
cdr3_aa: CASSQRGPANTGELFF